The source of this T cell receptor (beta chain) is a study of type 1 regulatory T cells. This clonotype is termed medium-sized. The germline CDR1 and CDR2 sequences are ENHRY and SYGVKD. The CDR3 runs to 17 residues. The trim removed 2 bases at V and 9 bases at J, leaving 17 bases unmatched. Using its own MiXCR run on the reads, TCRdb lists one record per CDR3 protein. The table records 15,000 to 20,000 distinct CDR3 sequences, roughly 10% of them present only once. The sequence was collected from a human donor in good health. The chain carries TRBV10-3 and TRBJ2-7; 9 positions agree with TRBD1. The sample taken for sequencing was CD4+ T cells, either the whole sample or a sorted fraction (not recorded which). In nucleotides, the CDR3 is TGTGCCATCAGTGAGGGCTCACGGGACAGGGTCCGTCTCGCGCAGTACTTC. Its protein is CAISEGSRDRVRLAQYF.